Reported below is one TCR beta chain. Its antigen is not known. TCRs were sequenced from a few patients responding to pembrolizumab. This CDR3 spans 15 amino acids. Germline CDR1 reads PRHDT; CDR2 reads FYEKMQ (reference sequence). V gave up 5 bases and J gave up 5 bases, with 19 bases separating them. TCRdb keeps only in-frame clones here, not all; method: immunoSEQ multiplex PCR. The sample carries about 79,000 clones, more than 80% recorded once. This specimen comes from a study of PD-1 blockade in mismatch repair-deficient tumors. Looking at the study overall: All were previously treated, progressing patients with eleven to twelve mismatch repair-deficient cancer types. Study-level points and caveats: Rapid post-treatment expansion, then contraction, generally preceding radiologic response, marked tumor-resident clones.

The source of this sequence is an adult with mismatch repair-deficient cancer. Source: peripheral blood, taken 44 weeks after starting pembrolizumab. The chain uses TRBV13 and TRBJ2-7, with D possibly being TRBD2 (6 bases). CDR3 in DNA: TGTGCCAGCAGCCAAACCCTAAGAGGGGAGGACGAGCAGTACTTC. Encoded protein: CASSQTLRGEDEQYF.